This TCR beta chain is drawn from a study of blood T cell repertoires in COVID-19. The overall study: Two negative PCRs, clearance, or symptom resolution characterized the recovered Cohort 3 donors.

V lost 0 bases and J lost 3; bases outside the gene matches: 2. This CDR3 has 15 residues. Germline CDR1 and CDR2: SGHRS and YFSETQ. Participants, about 18 to 90 years old, spanned some 23 US areas. This clone was observed a single time. Generated by immunoSEQ multiplex PCR, the TCRdb table keeps only in-frame clones and is missing some. Among fewer than 250,000 clones listed, 86% were seen once. The clonotype comes from a woman aged 40 to 50 in a cohort exposed to, infected with or recovered from COVID-19 (not recorded which). Sequences were obtained from PBMCs or T cells enriched from blood (not recorded which). The chain employs TRBV5-1 and TRBJ1-5; TRBD1 matches at 8 bases. As DNA, the CDR3 is TGCGCCAGCAGCTTGGCAGGGGGCGACAATCAGCCCCAGCATTTT. Amino acids: CASSLAGGDNQPQHF.